This T cell receptor beta chain was found in a study of cytomegalovirus exposure and HLA in healthy donors. The PCR made use of 60 Vbeta and 13 Jbeta primers. Here immunoSEQ multiplex PCR was the method, and the copy in TCRdb shows in-frame clones only, minus some. Here the sample spans under 150,000 clones, around four fifths being singletons. Sequenced: PBMCs. The receptor's source is a man aged 35-49 years in good health and CMV-seronegative.

The CDR3 region has the DNA TGTGCCAGCAGTACCGACTTCGGGGAGCAGTACTTC. This gives the protein CASSTDFGEQYF. The V gene is TRBV2, the J gene TRBJ2-7; D is undetermined. Trimming pared 5 bases from V and 7 bases from J, leaving 12 bases between. CDR1 is SNHLY and CDR2 is FYNNEI in the germline V gene. The CDR3 runs 12 residues. Full variable domain (rest looked up from reference TRBV2 and TRBJ2-7): EPEVTQTPSHQVTQMGQEVILRCVPISNHLYFYWYRQILGQKVEFLVSFYNNEISEKSEIFDDQFSVERPDGSNFTLKIRSTKLEDSAMYFCASSTDFGEQYFGPGTRLTVT.